These T cell receptor beta chains were read from a single sample in a study of cytomegalovirus exposure and HLA in healthy donors. The method was immunoSEQ multiplex PCR; TCRdb's version includes in-frame clones alone and lacks a portion of them. The table has some 150,000 clones, roughly 63% seen once; the top ten hold around 7.1%. The sequencing input was PBMCs. These receptor sequences come from a woman aged 55-69 years in good health and CMV-seropositive. Both conserved end residues are part of each CDR3. A D gene is named only where the DNA matches it firmly. Only some rows state a clone size, as once, few, many or a class for expanded clones.

d_gene: .; v_gene: TRBV10-3; abundance: few; j_gene: TRBJ2-3; CDR3aa: CAISGDSFTDTQYF; CDR3nt: TGTGCCATCAGTGGGGACTCATTCACAGATACGCAGTATTTT
d_gene: TRBD1; v_gene: TRBV7-2; abundance: .; j_gene: TRBJ2-7; CDR3aa: CASSRLQGARGEQYF; CDR3nt: TGTGCCAGCAGCCGTCTACAGGGGGCTAGGGGCGAGCAGTACTTC
d_gene: TRBD1; v_gene: TRBV4-1; abundance: medium-sized; j_gene: TRBJ1-5; CDR3aa: CASSQDGTGGAYQPQHF; CDR3nt: TGCGCCAGCAGCCAAGATGGGACAGGGGGCGCGTATCAGCCCCAGCATTTT
d_gene: TRBD1; v_gene: TRBV10-3; abundance: few; j_gene: TRBJ1-2; CDR3aa: CAIKWTGAIYGYTF; CDR3nt: TGTGCCATCAAGTGGACAGGGGCGATCTATGGCTACACCTTC
d_gene: TRBD2; v_gene: TRBV7-3; abundance: .; j_gene: TRBJ2-1; CDR3aa: CASSLTGGRTNEQFF; CDR3nt: TGTGCCAGCAGCTTAACGGGCGGGAGGACGAATGAGCAGTTCTTC
d_gene: .; v_gene: TRBV5-1; abundance: .; j_gene: TRBJ2-3; CDR3aa: CASSLDGARADTQYF; CDR3nt: TGCGCCAGCAGCCTGGACGGCGCACGGGCAGATACGCAGTATTTT
d_gene: TRBD1; v_gene: TRBV27; abundance: .; j_gene: TRBJ1-5; CDR3aa: CASSSSKTGDNQPQHF; CDR3nt: TGTGCCAGCAGTTCTAGTAAGACAGGGGACAATCAGCCCCAGCATTTT
d_gene: .; v_gene: TRBV7-6; abundance: .; j_gene: TRBJ2-7; CDR3aa: CASSLRQIGEQYF; CDR3nt: TGTGCCAGCAGCTTAAGACAAATCGGCGAGCAGTACTTC
d_gene: TRBD2; v_gene: TRBV28; abundance: .; j_gene: TRBJ2-7; CDR3aa: CASSSIAGGTHEQYF; CDR3nt: TGTGCCAGCTCCTCGATAGCGGGAGGCACCCACGAGCAGTACTTC
d_gene: .; v_gene: TRBV6-6; abundance: .; j_gene: TRBJ1-4; CDR3aa: CASSSTGGEKLFF; CDR3nt: TGTGCCAGCAGTTCGACAGGAGGCGAAAAACTGTTTTTT
d_gene: TRBD1; v_gene: TRBV18; abundance: few; j_gene: TRBJ1-2; CDR3aa: CASSPPNRGDYGYTF; CDR3nt: TGTGCCAGCTCACCACCTAACAGGGGAGACTATGGCTACACCTTC
d_gene: TRBD2; v_gene: TRBV15; abundance: .; j_gene: TRBJ2-7; CDR3aa: CATSSGLAGDLEEQYF; CDR3nt: TGTGCCACCAGCAGTGGACTAGCGGGAGACTTGGAAGAGCAGTACTTC
d_gene: .; v_gene: TRBV25-1; abundance: .; j_gene: TRBJ1-1; CDR3aa: CASSEWGPVGAFF; CDR3nt: TGTGCCAGCAGTGAATGGGGGCCCGTCGGAGCTTTCTTT
d_gene: .; v_gene: TRBV9; abundance: .; j_gene: TRBJ2-5; CDR3aa: CASSASQVQETQYF; CDR3nt: TGTGCCAGCAGCGCGTCACAGGTTCAAGAGACCCAGTACTTC
d_gene: TRBD2; v_gene: TRBV9; abundance: .; j_gene: TRBJ2-3; CDR3aa: CASRQTGGGGTQYF; CDR3nt: TGTGCCAGCAGGCAGACGGGAGGGGGGGGTACGCAGTATTTT
d_gene: TRBD2; v_gene: TRBV7-3; abundance: .; j_gene: TRBJ2-3; CDR3aa: CASSLGGTSGRTDTQYF; CDR3nt: TGTGCCAGCAGCTTAGGAGGGACTAGCGGGAGAACAGATACGCAGTATTTT
d_gene: .; v_gene: TRBV2; abundance: .; j_gene: TRBJ1-1; CDR3aa: CASRGEGTEAFF; CDR3nt: TGTGCCAGCAGGGGAGAGGGCACTGAAGCTTTCTTT
d_gene: TRBD1; v_gene: TRBV28; abundance: .; j_gene: TRBJ2-7; CDR3aa: CASSSGQGNGAESYEQYF; CDR3nt: TGTGCCAGCAGTTCTGGACAGGGGAATGGGGCTGAATCCTACGAGCAGTACTTC
d_gene: .; v_gene: TRBV27; abundance: .; j_gene: TRBJ2-6; CDR3aa: CASRGDGANVLTF; CDR3nt: TGTGCCAGCAGAGGGGATGGGGCCAACGTCCTGACTTTC
d_gene: TRBD2; v_gene: TRBV18; abundance: .; j_gene: TRBJ2-3; CDR3aa: CASSITAGGPTDTQYF; CDR3nt: TGTGCCAGCTCAATAACAGCGGGAGGCCCCACAGATACGCAGTATTTT
d_gene: TRBD1; v_gene: TRBV18; abundance: .; j_gene: TRBJ2-2; CDR3aa: CASSPGTGATGELFF; CDR3nt: TGTGCCAGCTCACCGGGGACAGGGGCCACCGGGGAGCTGTTTTTT
d_gene: .; v_gene: TRBV7-2; abundance: .; j_gene: TRBJ1-1; CDR3aa: CASSAEVDTEAFF; CDR3nt: TGTGCCAGCAGCGCTGAGGTGGACACTGAAGCTTTCTTT
d_gene: .; v_gene: TRBV10-3; abundance: .; j_gene: TRBJ2-3; CDR3aa: CAISDPSYSTDTQYF; CDR3nt: TGTGCCATCAGTGACCCTAGCTATAGCACAGATACGCAGTATTTT
d_gene: .; v_gene: TRBV5-6; abundance: .; j_gene: TRBJ2-6; CDR3aa: CASRPGGAGANVLTF; CDR3nt: TGTGCCAGCAGGCCCGGCGGGGCTGGGGCCAACGTCCTGACTTTC
d_gene: .; v_gene: TRBV28; abundance: .; j_gene: TRBJ2-1; CDR3aa: CASRSHRVNYEQFF; CDR3nt: TGTGCCAGCAGAAGCCACAGGGTAAATTATGAGCAGTTCTTC
d_gene: .; v_gene: TRBV9; abundance: .; j_gene: TRBJ1-2; CDR3aa: CASSVGLGGRGGYTF; CDR3nt: TGTGCCAGCAGCGTAGGCCTCGGGGGGCGCGGTGGCTACACCTTC
d_gene: TRBD1; v_gene: TRBV7-6; abundance: .; j_gene: TRBJ2-7; CDR3aa: CASSAGTGRSYEQYF; CDR3nt: TGTGCCAGCAGCGCCGGGACAGGGCGTTCCTACGAGCAGTACTTC
d_gene: .; v_gene: TRBV6-5; abundance: .; j_gene: TRBJ2-7; CDR3aa: CASSLITGFDEQYF; CDR3nt: TGTGCCAGCAGTCTCATCACAGGCTTCGACGAGCAGTACTTC
d_gene: TRBD1; v_gene: TRBV9; abundance: .; j_gene: TRBJ1-3; CDR3aa: CASSPGQIRAGNTIYF; CDR3nt: TGTGCCAGCAGCCCGGGACAGATAAGGGCTGGAAACACCATATATTTT
d_gene: .; v_gene: TRBV6-1; abundance: .; j_gene: TRBJ1-6; CDR3aa: CASSEERGGVWSPLHF; CDR3nt: TGTGCCAGCAGTGAAGAAAGGGGAGGGGTTTGGTCACCCCTCCACTTT
d_gene: .; v_gene: TRBV6-5; abundance: .; j_gene: TRBJ1-1; CDR3aa: CASRNIDRPEAFF; CDR3nt: TGTGCCAGCAGGAACATTGACAGACCTGAAGCTTTCTTT
d_gene: .; v_gene: TRBV28; abundance: .; j_gene: TRBJ1-1; CDR3aa: CASSLNAGYFTEAFF; CDR3nt: TGTGCCAGCAGTTTAAATGCAGGGTATTTCACTGAAGCTTTCTTT
d_gene: .; v_gene: TRBV27; abundance: .; j_gene: TRBJ1-2; CDR3aa: CASSFTANYGYTF; CDR3nt: TGTGCCAGCAGCTTCACGGCTAACTATGGCTACACCTTC
d_gene: .; v_gene: TRBV15; abundance: .; j_gene: TRBJ1-3; CDR3aa: CATSRAREHSGNTIYF; CDR3nt: TGTGCCACCAGCAGAGCCCGGGAGCACTCTGGAAACACCATATATTTT
d_gene: TRBD1; v_gene: TRBV4-1; abundance: few; j_gene: TRBJ1-4; CDR3aa: CASSRTGEDEKLFF; CDR3nt: TGCGCCAGCAGCCGGACAGGGGAAGATGAAAAACTGTTTTTT
d_gene: TRBD2; v_gene: TRBV27; abundance: .; j_gene: TRBJ2-7; CDR3aa: CARRGGRVSYEQYF; CDR3nt: TGTGCCAGGCGGGGGGGGAGGGTCTCCTACGAGCAGTACTTC
d_gene: .; v_gene: TRBV7-9; abundance: .; j_gene: TRBJ1-1; CDR3aa: CASTAGGAEAFF; CDR3nt: TGTGCCAGCACTGCGGGGGGAGCTGAAGCTTTCTTT
d_gene: .; v_gene: TRBV7-9; abundance: many; j_gene: TRBJ1-1; CDR3aa: CASSLDREAFF; CDR3nt: TGTGCCAGCAGCTTAGACAGGGAAGCTTTCTTT
d_gene: TRBD2; v_gene: TRBV7-2; abundance: few; j_gene: TRBJ2-2; CDR3aa: CASRGLAGVGELFF; CDR3nt: TGTGCCAGCAGAGGACTAGCGGGAGTCGGGGAGCTGTTTTTT
d_gene: .; v_gene: TRBV5-4; abundance: .; j_gene: TRBJ2-2; CDR3aa: CASSLWVGEGTGELFF; CDR3nt: TGTGCCAGCAGCTTGTGGGTGGGAGAAGGAACCGGGGAGCTGTTTTTT
d_gene: .; v_gene: TRBV5-1; abundance: .; j_gene: TRBJ2-3; CDR3aa: CASSEQDRSTQYF; CDR3nt: TGCGCCAGCAGCGAACAGGACCGAAGTACGCAGTATTTT
d_gene: TRBD1; v_gene: TRBV18; abundance: .; j_gene: TRBJ1-6; CDR3aa: CASSPDRDGSPLHF; CDR3nt: TGTGCCAGCTCACCCGACAGGGACGGTTCACCCCTCCACTTT
d_gene: .; v_gene: TRBV7-9; abundance: .; j_gene: TRBJ2-3; CDR3aa: CASSLVRYGEDTQYF; CDR3nt: TGTGCCAGCAGCTTAGTCCGGTACGGAGAAGATACGCAGTATTTT
d_gene: .; v_gene: TRBV12-5; abundance: .; j_gene: TRBJ1-4; CDR3aa: CASGLVREGGGEKLFF; CDR3nt: TGTGCTAGTGGTTTGGTAAGGGAGGGAGGAGGTGAAAAACTGTTTTTT
d_gene: TRBD1; v_gene: TRBV2; abundance: few; j_gene: TRBJ2-2; CDR3aa: CASSFDREPGELFF; CDR3nt: TGTGCCAGCAGCTTTGACAGGGAGCCCGGGGAGCTGTTTTTT
d_gene: .; v_gene: TRBV7-3; abundance: .; j_gene: TRBJ2-5; CDR3aa: CASSLKGWETQYF; CDR3nt: TGTGCCAGCAGCTTAAAGGGGTGGGAGACCCAGTACTTC
d_gene: TRBD2; v_gene: TRBV2; abundance: .; j_gene: TRBJ2-1; CDR3aa: CASSAPTGTSGSNEQFF; CDR3nt: TGTGCCAGCAGCGCCCCAACCGGGACTAGCGGGAGCAATGAGCAGTTCTTC
d_gene: TRBD1; v_gene: TRBV28; abundance: .; j_gene: TRBJ2-7; CDR3aa: CASSGTGNSYEQYF; CDR3nt: TGTGCCAGCAGCGGGACAGGGAATTCCTACGAGCAGTACTTC
d_gene: TRBD2; v_gene: TRBV7-9; abundance: .; j_gene: TRBJ2-5; CDR3aa: CASSPNLAGGETQYF; CDR3nt: TGTGCCAGCAGCCCAAATCTAGCGGGGGGAGAGACCCAGTACTTC
d_gene: TRBD1; v_gene: TRBV29-1; abundance: .; j_gene: TRBJ1-2; CDR3aa: CSVVTGDYGYTF; CDR3nt: TGCAGCGTTGTAACAGGGGACTATGGCTACACCTTC
d_gene: .; v_gene: TRBV19; abundance: .; j_gene: TRBJ1-1; CDR3aa: CASFRSNTEAFF; CDR3nt: TGTGCCAGTTTCCGGTCGAACACTGAAGCTTTCTTT
d_gene: TRBD2; v_gene: TRBV5-4; abundance: .; j_gene: TRBJ2-3; CDR3aa: CASSAGLAGSTDTQYF; CDR3nt: TGTGCCAGCAGCGCCGGACTAGCGGGTAGCACAGATACGCAGTATTTT
d_gene: TRBD2; v_gene: TRBV18; abundance: .; j_gene: TRBJ2-2; CDR3aa: CASSPQLAGQTGELFF; CDR3nt: TGTGCCAGCTCACCACAACTAGCGGGACAGACCGGGGAGCTGTTTTTT
d_gene: TRBD2; v_gene: TRBV30; abundance: .; j_gene: TRBJ2-7; CDR3aa: CAWSPRRGGKEQYF; CDR3nt: TGTGCCTGGAGTCCCCGACGGGGGGGCAAAGAGCAGTACTTC
d_gene: TRBD2; v_gene: TRBV5-6; abundance: .; j_gene: TRBJ2-3; CDR3aa: CASSEGTSGIWNTDTQYF; CDR3nt: TGTGCCAGCAGCGAAGGGACTAGCGGGATATGGAACACAGATACGCAGTATTTT